The 15 T cell receptor beta chains reported below all come from one sample, sequenced in a study of cytomegalovirus exposure and HLA in healthy donors. 60 Vbeta and 13 Jbeta primers were used in PCR. Profiling relied on immunoSEQ multiplex PCR, and the TCRdb table lists in-frame clones only, not all of them. The repertoire holds 130,000 or so clones, with around 66% as singletons. Material: PBMCs. The receptors were sampled from a woman aged 55-75 years in good health and CMV-seronegative.

V gene TRBV4-2 combines with J gene TRBJ2-3, with 16 bases fitting TRBD2. The CDR3 spans 21 residues. The J segment lost 2 bases and the V segment lost 0 bases, leaving 11 bases of the junction unmatched. CDR1 and CDR2 from the germline V gene are LGHNA and YNFKEQ. This CDR3 reads CASSQDAGLAGGNWVTDTQYF. The DNA for the CDR3 is TGTGCCAGCAGCCAAGATGCGGGACTAGCGGGAGGGAATTGGGTCACAGATACGCAGTATTTT.

The chain carries TRBV5-1 and TRBJ1-4; D perhaps matches TRBD1 (6 bases). This CDR3 region has 16 residues. The germline V gene has CDR1 SGHRS and CDR2 YFSETQ. V lost 0 bases and J 4 bases, leaving 13 bases between the germline ends. CDR3 loop: CASSLGPGQFNEKLFF. CDR3 nucleotide sequence: TGCGCCAGCAGCTTGGGCCCGGGACAATTTAATGAAAAACTGTTTTTT.

The rearrangement links TRBV19 to TRBJ2-3; 13 nucleotides agree with TRBD2. V shed 4 bases and J 5 bases; nucleotides not matched to a gene: 15. The CDR3 spans 19 residues. Germline assignment: CDR1 LNHDA and CDR2 SQIVND (reference sequence). The CDR3 coding sequence is TGTGCCAGTAGTAAGGGACCGGGACTAGCGGGACCTGGGAGAGATACGCAGTATTTT. This encodes CASSKGPGLAGPGRDTQYF. Based on the CDR3 plus reference TRBV19 and TRBJ2-3, the full variable domain is DGGITQSPKYLFRKEGQNVTLSCEQNLNHDAMYWYRQDPGQGLRLIYYSQIVNDFQKGDIAEGYSVSREKKESFPLTVTSAQKNPTAFYLCASSKGPGLAGPGRDTQYFGPGTRLTVL.

This clone came up once. This rearrangement joins TRBV5-4 to TRBJ2-3, with 9 bases fitting TRBD1. From germline, CDR1 is SGHNT and CDR2 YYREEE (reference sequence). The CDR3 length is 13 residues. Germline trimming cut 4 bases from V and 9 bases from J; bases unmatched to any gene: 6. The CDR3 coding sequence is TGTGCCAGCAGCCCCCTGGACAGGGGCACGCAGTATTTT. Translation: CASSPLDRGTQYF.

V and J are TRBV7-9 and TRBJ2-7; no firm D call. This CDR3 region has 17 residues. V was pared by 0 bases and J by 0 bases, with 15 bases between. CDR1 SEHNR and CDR2 FQNEAQ come from the germline V gene (reference sequence). The CDR3 nucleotides read TGTGCCAGCAGCTTAGCGGCCGCGGCTGGAAGCTCCTACGAGCAGTACTTC. It specifies CASSLAAAAGSSYEQYF.

This clone was picked up a small number of times. One end of the junction is discordant with germline, which a read error may explain. This chain links TRBV7-9 with TRBJ1-6; possible D gene TRBD1, 5 bases. This CDR3 comprises 16 residues. Germline V gene sequence: CDR1 SEHNR, CDR2 FQNEAQ (reference sequence). The DNA for the CDR3 is TGTTCCAGCAGCTTAGGCGGGGGAGGTTTGAGTTCACCCCTCCACTTT. Encoded protein: CSSSLGGGGLSSPLHF.

This chain connects TRBV27 to TRBJ2-1, with 8 bases matching TRBD2. This CDR3 is built from 13 residues. The germline V gene encodes CDR1 MNHEY and CDR2 SMNVEV (reference sequence). After removal of 2 bases from V and 13 bases from J, the junction contained 7 bases not matched to a gene. This CDR3 is CASSLRGGPSQFF. In nucleotides, the CDR3 is TGTGCCAGCAGTTTACGCGGGGGGCCCTCCCAGTTCTTC.

This clone was recorded once. Other DNA variants within this sample encode the same CDR3. The chain links TRBV29-1 to TRBJ1-1; D gene ambiguous. V lost 4 bases to trimming and J lost 0 bases, with 9 bases between them. Germline V lookup: CDR1 SQVTM, CDR2 ANQGSEA. This CDR3 region has 13 residues. CDR3 sequence: CSVGSGMNTEAFF. As DNA, the CDR3 is TGCAGCGTTGGATCAGGCATGAACACTGAAGCTTTCTTT.

The rearrangement joins TRBV2 to TRBJ2-1; 9 nucleotides line up with TRBD2. The CDR3 loop spans 16 amino acids. Germline CDR1 SNHLY, CDR2 FYNNEI. The trim removed 0 bases at V and 7 bases at J, leaving 7 bases unmatched. DNA for the CDR3: TGTGCCAGCAGTGAAGCGGGGACTAGCAGTGAGAATGAGCAGTTCTTC. It yields the protein CASSEAGTSSENEQFF.

The chain recombines TRBV5-4 with TRBJ2-7, with D unresolved. V was trimmed by 3 bases and J by 7 bases, leaving 8 bases between them. The CDR3 loop spans 11 amino acids. CDR1 SGHNT and CDR2 YYREEE come from the germline V gene (reference sequence). The CDR3 reads CASSYGPEQYF. The CDR3 DNA sequence: TGTGCCAGCAGCTACGGTCCGGAGCAGTACTTC.

The rearrangement joins TRBV6-5 to TRBJ2-7; D not certain. CDR1 and CDR2 (germline): MNHEY, SVGAGI. The ends were cut back, 5 bases at V and 2 bases at J, with 13 bases in the middle. The CDR3 has 14 amino acids. This CDR3 is CASSPTLLTYEQYF. The DNA for the CDR3 is TGTGCCAGCAGTCCGACACTCCTCACCTACGAGCAGTACTTC.

The V and J genes are TRBV5-8 and TRBJ1-1; weak D call: TRBD1 (6 bases). Germline assignment: CDR1 SGHTS and CDR2 YDEGEE. The CDR3 runs 13 residues. The V gene lost 6 bases and the J gene lost 7 bases, with 16 bases spanning the gap. CDR3 bases: TGTGCCAGCACCCAGCGGGGGGCGATTGAAGCTTTCTTT. Translating it yields CASTQRGAIEAFF. The full variable domain, its missing parts supplied by reference TRBV5-8 and TRBJ1-1, is EAGVTQSPTHLIKTRGQQATLRCSPISGHTSVYWYQQALGLGLQFLLWYDEGEERNRGNFPPRFSGRQFPNYSSELNVNALELEDSALYLCASTQRGAIEAFFGQGTRLTVV.

Here the CDR3 reads CASSYVGGPSTDTQYF. The CDR3 region has the DNA TGTGCCAGCAGTTACGTCGGGGGACCTAGCACAGATACGCAGTATTTT. The J gene is TRBJ2-3, the V gene TRBV6-6, with a possible D match to TRBD2 (6 bases). The V and J ends lost 2 bases and 0 bases respectively, with 12 bases between them. The CDR3 loop spans 16 amino acids. CDR1 MNHNY and CDR2 SVGAGI come from the germline V gene (reference sequence).

The chain uses TRBV6-5 and TRBJ2-7; the match to TRBD1 covers 9 bases. Losses at the gene ends were 2 bases for V and 3 bases for J; bases not matched to a gene: 8. The CDR3 extends over 16 amino acids. Germline values: CDR1 MNHEY, CDR2 SVGAGI. As DNA, the CDR3 is TGTGCCAGCAGTTACCCGGGACAGGGTAAGATCTACGAGCAGTACTTC. It yields the protein CASSYPGQGKIYEQYF.

The rearrangement joins TRBV5-5 to TRBJ1-2; no firm D call. Trimming removed 4 bases at V and 4 bases at J, with 11 bases between. Germline V gives CDR1 SGHKS, CDR2 YYEKEE (reference sequence). This CDR3 spans 13 amino acids. The CDR3 nucleotides are TGTGCCAGCAGCCCCTCTCCGGGCTATGGCTACACCTTC. Protein sequence: CASSPSPGYGYTF.